This T cell receptor (beta chain) emerged from a study of OX40 agonist ivuxolimab in advanced cancers. For context, the study as a whole: Ivuxolimab was an agonistic, fully human IgG2 monoclonal antibody directed against OX40 (CD134), a costimulatory receptor. Prior anti-PD-1, anti-PD-L1 or anti-CTLA-4 therapy was permitted, and checkpoint inhibitors had been received by around 40% of dose-escalation patients. Intravenous ivuxolimab was administered to patients every 2 weeks at six dose levels: 0.01, 0.1, 0.3, 1.5, 3 and 10 mg/kg. The point of sequencing TCRbeta in the periphery was to test whether ivuxolimab changed TCR sequence diversity and drove clonal T-cell expansion. Among the approximately 54 dose-escalation patients, approximately 20 had hepatocellular carcinoma, around 15 melanoma, 9 renal cell carcinoma and 9 head and neck cancer. In the dose-escalation cohort, roughly 80% of patients were male, and the mean age was approximately 60 years, with a range of about 20 to 90. The paper describes the monotherapy dose-escalation part (N ≈ 49 patients) of the phase I trial of ivuxolimab. Partial responses were achieved by three dose-escalation patients, of whom one had hepatocellular carcinoma and two had cutaneous melanoma. General conclusions and limits of the study: The antigen specificity of the clonally expanded peripheral T cells was not determined. In partial responders in the 0.1-3.0 mg/kg groups, normalized peripheral clonal expansion was found to be among the lowest, especially among CD8+ T cells. Low levels of normalized T-cell clonal expansion were also shown by some nonresponding patients. At doses from 0.1 to 3.0 mg/kg, clonal expansion was seen in both CD4+ and CD8+ blood T cells between baseline and week 6. After ivuxolimab, CD8+ T cells had more expanded clones than CD4+ T cells on average.

This clone was seen more than once but under ten times. Its antigen specificity is not known. The sample holds no much larger clone one base away, and base qualities are not on file. The germline V gene supplies CDR1 KGHSH and CDR2 LQKENI. V loses 2 bases of germline sequence and J loses 2 bases, and the interval between the two ends is 14 bases. Taken from cysteine to phenylalanine, the CDR3 has 16 residues. Only the CDR3 DNA stays, 48 bases, in frame from base 1. Patients with autoimmune disease history or receiving systemic immunosuppression were excluded from the trial. In every dose cohort, peripheral blood was drawn for TCR sequencing at baseline, cycle 4 day 1, and cycle 7 day 1. The samples were taken from a phase I, first-in-human, multicenter, open-label dose-escalation trial of ivuxolimab. Adults with locally advanced or metastatic head and neck squamous cell, hepatocellular, melanoma or renal cell carcinoma were enrolled in the trial. Before TCR sequencing, CD4+ and CD8+ T cells were separately sorted from peripheral blood.

Genomic DNA was extracted from sorted cells for sequencing of the TCRbeta CDR3 region. The immunoSEQ Assay was used for sequencing of TCRbeta CDR3 regions. Entries here come from immuneACCESS through TCRdb and include only in-frame sequences with V and J called. Some clones fail to appear in such tables; in the studies checked, an unresolved V gene covers under half of the shortfall, and the cause of the remainder is unknown. The sample includes nearly 110,000 clones, with approximately 89% observed a single time. The ten largest clones take up about 1.2% of the sample. Material: CD4+ or CD8+ T cells sorted from blood, obtained in a trial of the OX40 agonist ivuxolimab. The TCR was taken from an adult with an advanced solid tumor such as melanoma, head and neck, liver or kidney cancer. The chain employs TRBV18 and TRBJ2-3, with TRBD2 perhaps the D gene, on 6 matching bases. In nucleotide form, the sequence is TGTGCCAGCTCACCATTGCGGGGTGGGGTCACAGATACGCAGTATTTT. The resulting protein is CASSPLRGGVTDTQYF.